These 23 T cell receptor beta chains were all obtained from the same sample, sequenced in a study of technical replicates of blood from a handful of donors. The data were produced by immunoSEQ multiplex PCR, yet TCRdb's version contains in-frame clones alone and is incomplete. The sample has tens of thousands of clones, roughly 90% seen once. Material: PBMCs. These receptors all stem from a human donor in good health. Some clones in this sample may be carry-over from other donors' samples.

The chain combines TRBV28 with TRBJ1-1; the D gene is possibly TRBD1 (5 bases). Trimming removed 1 base at V and 7 bases at J, with 13 bases between. The CDR3 has 14 residues. CDR1 and CDR2 from the germline V gene are MDHEN and SYDVKM. The chain's CDR3 is CASSLSQGLGEAFF. Written as DNA, the CDR3 is TGTGCCAGCAGTTTATCCCAGGGTTTGGGTGAAGCTTTCTTT.

This chain links TRBV25-1 with TRBJ1-3; D is unresolved. From germline, CDR1 is MGHDK and CDR2 SYGVNS. This CDR3 has 15 residues. Trimming removed 4 bases from V and 4 bases from J, with 14 bases in between. The CDR3 nucleotides are TGTGCCAGCAGTGCCCACGGGGTACAGGGAAACACCATATATTTT. This encodes CASSAHGVQGNTIYF.

The chain is built from TRBV7-2 and TRBJ2-1; tentative D call: TRBD1 (5 bases). The germline CDR1 and CDR2 sequences are SGHTA and FQGNSA. The CDR3 is 15 amino acids. V was clipped by 5 bases and J by 0 bases, with 11 bases between them. Written as DNA, the CDR3 is TGTGCCAGCAGCAGACAGACGAGCTCCTACAATGAGCAGTTCTTC. Amino acid sequence: CASSRQTSSYNEQFF.

This chain uses TRBV13 with TRBJ2-5; D is perhaps TRBD1 (6 bases). V was trimmed by 2 bases and J by 0 bases, leaving 10 bases between them. Germline CDR1 and CDR2: PRHDT and FYEKMQ (reference sequence). CDR3 size: 15 residues. CDR3 sequence: CASSLLGDNQETQYF. DNA of the CDR3: TGTGCCAGCAGCTTATTGGGGGACAACCAAGAGACCCAGTACTTC.

In nucleotides, the CDR3 is TGTGCCAGCAGCTCAAACCTCCAGGGGGCAGGCACCGGGGAGCTGTTTTTT. This encodes CASSSNLQGAGTGELFF. The rearrangement uses TRBV7-6 and TRBJ2-2, with 8 bases that match TRBD1. J was trimmed by 4 bases and V by 4 bases; bases with no gene match: 11. The CDR3 sequence is 17 residues long. Germline lookup yields CDR1 SGHVS and CDR2 FNYEAQ.

The chain recombines TRBV5-6 with TRBJ2-7, with TRBD2 matching 7 bases. CDR3 length: 18 residues. The J segment lost 0 bases and the V segment lost 3 bases, leaving 15 bases of the junction unmatched. Germline CDR1 SGHDT, CDR2 YYEEEE. The CDR3 DNA is TGTGCCAGCAGCTCTCCCGGGCGGTGGCGGGAGAACTCCTACGAGCAGTACTTC. Translating gives CASSSPGRWRENSYEQYF. Drawing the rest from reference TRBV5-6 and TRBJ2-7, the complete variable domain is DAGVTQSPTHLIKTRGQQVTLRCSPKSGHDTVSWYQQALGQGPQFIFQYYEEEERQRGNFPDRFSGHQFPNYSSELNVNALLLGDSALYLCASSSPGRWRENSYEQYFGPGTRLTVT.

This rearrangement joins TRBV14 to TRBJ2-7; perhaps TRBD2 as D (5 bases). The CDR3 length is 20 residues. CDR1 is SGHDN, CDR2 FVKESK, per germline. V dropped 1 base and J dropped 4 bases, with 29 bases sitting between them. The CDR3 loop reads CASSQVQGLTTPLPFYEQYF. The CDR3 DNA follows: TGTGCCAGCAGCCAAGTACAAGGACTGACAACACCCTTACCTTTTTACGAGCAGTACTTC.

The V call is TRBV6-7, the J call TRBJ2-7; D ambiguous. TRBV6-7 is known as an ORF, though its function is uncertain. CDR3 length equals 13 residues. V was trimmed by 7 bases and J by 5 bases, leaving 15 bases between them. In DNA, the CDR3 is TGTGCCAGCAACAGAAACCTCTGGGACGAGCAGTACTTC. This encodes CASNRNLWDEQYF.

The V call is TRBV7-3, the J call TRBJ2-2, with 14 bases matching TRBD2. The V segment lost 4 bases and the J segment 6 bases; nucleotides outside the gene matches: 7. The germline CDR1 and CDR2 sequences are SGHTA and FQGTGA. The CDR3 extends over 17 amino acids. For the CDR3, the DNA is TGTGCCAGCAGCTCCACCGGGACTAGCGGGGGAGCCGGGGAGCTGTTTTTT. Translation: CASSSTGTSGGAGELFF.

The chain links TRBV6-5 to TRBJ2-1, with a possible D match to TRBD2 (6 bases). CDR3 length: 16 residues. V lost 3 bases, J lost 0 bases, and 12 bases lay in between. CDR1 and CDR2 from the germline V gene are MNHEY and SVGAGI. CDR3 coding DNA: TGTGCCAGCAGTTATTATGGAGGGAGCTCCTACAATGAGCAGTTCTTC. It codes for CASSYYGGSSYNEQFF.

The table lists this clone with a count of one. The genes are TRBV6-5 and TRBJ2-2; 8 bases align to TRBD2. V shed 6 bases, J shed 4 bases, and the junction held 7 bases outside the gene matches. Germline V gene data show CDR1 as MNHEY and CDR2 as SVGAGI. This CDR3 comprises 15 residues. The CDR3 nucleotides read TGTGCCAGCAGGCCGAGCGGGAGTAGCACCGGGGAGCTGTTTTTT. Its translation is CASRPSGSSTGELFF.

The genes are TRBV11-2 and TRBJ2-2; 8 positions agree with TRBD2. J gave up 3 bases and V 5 bases, and 5 bases lay outside the gene matches. The CDR3 spans 15 residues. CDR1 is SGHAT and CDR2 is FQNNGV in the germline V gene. The CDR3 here is CASSTTRGDTGELFF. CDR3 DNA sequence: TGTGCCAGCAGCACCACGCGGGGGGACACCGGGGAGCTGTTTTTT.

The table lists this clone with a few counts. Here the CDR3 DNA reads TGCGCCAGCAGCTCGGGTAACTATGGCTACACCTTC. Its protein product is CASSSGNYGYTF. The V call is TRBV5-1, the J call TRBJ1-2; unclear D gene. The CDR3 loop spans 12 amino acids. CDR1 and CDR2 (germline): SGHRS, YFSETQ. Trimming pared 3 bases from V and 1 base from J, leaving 4 bases between.

Concerning this clone itself: The germline gene is not matched at one end of the junction; a read error may be the cause. The chain joins TRBV19 to TRBJ2-3; 12 bases align to TRBD2. Germline V gene data show CDR1 as LNHDA and CDR2 as SQIVND (reference sequence). This CDR3 has 15 residues. The CDR3 here is CASSILAGGTGTQYF. The CDR3 nucleotides read TGTGCCAGTAGTATCCTAGCGGGAGGGACAGGTACGCAGTATTTT.

The chain combines TRBV7-2 with TRBJ2-5; D may be TRBD1 (5 bases). Per the germline V gene, CDR1 is SGHTA and CDR2 is FQGNSA. V gave up 5 bases and J gave up 6 bases, with 16 bases separating them. The CDR3 totals 14 residues. In DNA form, the CDR3 reads TGTGCCAGCAGCCCCGAGGCAGGGCCAAAGACCCAGTACTTC. Protein product: CASSPEAGPKTQYF.

The gene calls are TRBV6-6 and TRBJ1-1; 8 positions agree with TRBD1. V lost 1 base to trimming and J lost 5 bases; unmatched junction nucleotides: 9. Germline V gene lookup returns CDR1 MNHNY and CDR2 SVGAGI (reference sequence). The CDR3 extends over 16 amino acids. CDR3 in DNA: TGTGCCAGCAGTTACTTGACGGAACAGGGGGTGACTGAAGCTTTCTTT. It is translated as CASSYLTEQGVTEAFF.

CDR3 loop: CAWSALAGFEQYF. CDR3 DNA: TGTGCCTGGAGTGCCCTAGCGGGATTCGAGCAGTACTTC. The gene calls are TRBV30 and TRBJ2-7, with 9 nucleotides matching TRBD2. The J segment lost 6 bases and the V segment lost 1 base, leaving 4 bases of the junction unmatched. The CDR3 is 13 amino acids. The germline V gene has CDR1 GTSNPN and CDR2 SVGIG (reference sequence).

The chain is built from TRBV13 and TRBJ2-7; D ambiguous. Germline CDR1 and CDR2: PRHDT and FYEKMQ (reference sequence). The CDR3 has 13 residues. The V end lost 1 base, the J end lost 5 bases, and 9 bases lay between the germline ends. CDR3 nucleotides: TGTGCCAGCAGCTTAGCCATGGCCGACGAGCAGTACTTC. Amino acids: CASSLAMADEQYF.

The chain recombines TRBV5-8 with TRBJ1-4; D unresolved. V gave up 0 bases and J gave up 7 bases, with 13 bases separating them. CDR1 is SGHTS and CDR2 is YDEGEE in the germline V gene. The CDR3 extends over 15 amino acids. The CDR3 DNA sequence: TGTGCCAGCAGCTTGGAAGGTGGGAGTGGTGAAAAACTGTTTTTT. Translated: CASSLEGGSGEKLFF.

The chain is built from TRBV19 and TRBJ2-3; 8 bases match TRBD2. V shed 10 bases, J shed 3 bases, and the junction held 12 bases outside the gene matches. CDR3 length equals 15 residues. Per the germline V gene, CDR1 is LNHDA and CDR2 is SQIVND (reference sequence). The CDR3 loop is CATRTSGSRTDTQYF. CDR3 coding DNA: TGTGCCACTAGAACGAGCGGGAGTCGGACAGATACGCAGTATTTT.

V is TRBV18 and J is TRBJ2-3; the D gene is possibly TRBD1 (6 bases). The CDR3 totals 14 residues. Between the trimmed V and J ends, which lost 3 bases and 3 bases, there was a span of 10 bases. Germline V gene lookup returns CDR1 KGHSH and CDR2 LQKENI. The chain's CDR3 is CASSPSQGTDTQYF. CDR3 in DNA: TGTGCCAGCTCACCTTCCCAGGGGACAGATACGCAGTATTTT.

The CDR3 nucleotides read TGCGCCAGCAGCTTGACAGGGCCTAATTCACCCCTCCACTTT. Its protein is CASSLTGPNSPLHF. The rearrangement joins TRBV5-1 to TRBJ1-6, with D tentatively TRBD1 (6 bases). The ends were cut back, 1 base at V and 6 bases at J, with 8 bases in the middle. This CDR3 contains 14 residues. Germline CDR1 and CDR2: SGHRS and YFSETQ.

The rearrangement links TRBV11-2 to TRBJ1-2; D is unresolved. V lost 2 bases to trimming and J lost 0 bases, with 7 bases between them. This CDR3 spans 14 amino acids. The germline CDR1 and CDR2 sequences are SGHAT and FQNNGV. CDR3 bases: TGTGCCAGCAGCTTAACCCAGACTAACTATGGCTACACCTTC. Translation gives CASSLTQTNYGYTF.